Described below is a single T cell receptor beta chain sequence and its context. This entry comes from a study of shared clonotypes between healthy human individuals. Trimming took 6 bases from V and 2 from J; bases not matched to a gene: 6. The CDR3 extends over 15 amino acids. The germline V gene has CDR1 MNHEY and CDR2 SMNVEV (reference sequence). Some 30,000 T cell genomes (around 200 ng DNA) went into each sorted-subset replicate. In the original processing: ImmunoSEQ yielded junction-only sequences lacking quality scores, so filtering differed. Repertoires were generated with immunoSEQ multiplex PCR, while TCRdb's copy carries only in-frame clones and drops some. Clonal size and the V and J genes are those of that table, whereas D and trimming came from the DNA. The sample consists of about 580,000 clones, roughly 98% of them appearing once. Naive CD8 isolation took CD45RO-negative cells positively selected for CCR7 and excluded terminally differentiated effector memory CD45RA+ cells.

This clonotype originated in a man aged 30-40 years in good health. The chain couples TRBV27 to TRBJ2-3, with 9 bases that match TRBD2. Sequencing used naive CD8+ T cells sorted from blood. This CDR3 is CASRIAGDITDTQYF. CDR3 coding DNA: TGTGCCAGCAGGATAGCGGGAGATATCACAGATACGCAGTATTTT.